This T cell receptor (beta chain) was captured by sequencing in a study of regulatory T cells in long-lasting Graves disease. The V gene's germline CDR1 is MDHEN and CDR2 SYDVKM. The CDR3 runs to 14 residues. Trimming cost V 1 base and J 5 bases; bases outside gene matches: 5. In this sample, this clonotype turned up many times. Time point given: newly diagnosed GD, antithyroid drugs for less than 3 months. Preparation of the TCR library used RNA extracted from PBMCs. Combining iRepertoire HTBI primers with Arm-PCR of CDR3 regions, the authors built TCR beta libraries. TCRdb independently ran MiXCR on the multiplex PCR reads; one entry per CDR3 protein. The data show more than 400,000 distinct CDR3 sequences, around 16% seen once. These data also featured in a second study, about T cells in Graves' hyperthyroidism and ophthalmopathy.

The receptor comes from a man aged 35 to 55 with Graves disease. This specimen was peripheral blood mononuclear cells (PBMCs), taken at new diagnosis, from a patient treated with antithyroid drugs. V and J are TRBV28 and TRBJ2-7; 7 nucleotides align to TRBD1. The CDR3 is CASSLSQGLNEQYF. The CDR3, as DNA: TGTGCCAGCAGTTTATCACAGGGGCTGAACGAGCAGTACTTC.